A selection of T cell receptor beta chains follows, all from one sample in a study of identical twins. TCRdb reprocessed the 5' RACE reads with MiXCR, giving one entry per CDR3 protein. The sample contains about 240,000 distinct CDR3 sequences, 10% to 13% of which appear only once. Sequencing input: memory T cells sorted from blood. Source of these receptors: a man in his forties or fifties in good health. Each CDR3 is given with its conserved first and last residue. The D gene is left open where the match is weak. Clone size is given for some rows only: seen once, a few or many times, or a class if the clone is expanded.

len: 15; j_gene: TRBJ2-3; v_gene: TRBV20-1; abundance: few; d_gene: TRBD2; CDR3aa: CSASSLRLATDTQYF; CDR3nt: TGCAGTGCTAGCTCCCTTCGACTAGCAACAGATACGCAGTATTTT
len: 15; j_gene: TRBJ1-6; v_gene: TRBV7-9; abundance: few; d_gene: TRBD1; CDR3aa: CASSRPTGRDSPLHF; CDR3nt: TGTGCCAGCAGCCGACCGACAGGGCGCGATTCACCCCTCCACTTT
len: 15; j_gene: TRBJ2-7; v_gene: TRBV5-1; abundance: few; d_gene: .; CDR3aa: CASTLEVGKSYEQYF; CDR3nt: TGCGCCAGCACCTTGGAGGTGGGGAAGTCCTACGAGCAGTACTTC
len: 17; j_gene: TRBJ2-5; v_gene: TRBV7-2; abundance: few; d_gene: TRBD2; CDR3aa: CASSPPGGSRGQETQYF; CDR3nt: TGTGCCAGCAGCCCTCCGGGGGGATCGCGGGGACAAGAGACCCAGTACTTC
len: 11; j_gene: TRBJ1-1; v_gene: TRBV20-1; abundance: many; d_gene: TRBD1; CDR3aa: CSAKTGTEAFF; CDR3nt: TGCAGTGCAAAGACAGGGACTGAAGCTTTCTTT
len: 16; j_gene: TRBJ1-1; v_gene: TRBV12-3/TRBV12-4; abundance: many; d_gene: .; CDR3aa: CASSTWDHQGSTEAFF; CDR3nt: TGTGCCAGCAGTACCTGGGACCACCAAGGAAGCACTGAAGCTTTCTTT
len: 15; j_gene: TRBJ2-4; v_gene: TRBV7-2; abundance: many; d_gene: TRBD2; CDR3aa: CASSPGGRTKNIQYF; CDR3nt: TGTGCCAGCAGCCCTGGCGGGAGGACCAAAAACATTCAGTACTTC
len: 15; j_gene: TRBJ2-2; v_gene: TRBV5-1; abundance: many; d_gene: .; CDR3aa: CASSPGRMGTGELFF; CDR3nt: TGCGCCAGCAGCCCGGGACGGATGGGGACCGGGGAGCTGTTTTTT
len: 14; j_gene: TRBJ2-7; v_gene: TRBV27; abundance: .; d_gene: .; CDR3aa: CASRGTLGPYEQYF; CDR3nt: TGTGCCAGCAGAGGGACACTCGGGCCCTACGAGCAGTACTTC
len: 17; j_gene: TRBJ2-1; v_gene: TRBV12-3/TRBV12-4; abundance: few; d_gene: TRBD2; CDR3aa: CASNIQLGLAPYNEQFF; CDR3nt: TGTGCCAGCAATATTCAATTGGGACTAGCGCCCTACAATGAGCAGTTCTTC
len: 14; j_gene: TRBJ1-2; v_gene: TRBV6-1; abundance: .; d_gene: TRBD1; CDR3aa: CASSRSTGYYGYTF; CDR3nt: TGTGCCAGCAGTAGATCGACAGGGTACTATGGCTACACCTTC
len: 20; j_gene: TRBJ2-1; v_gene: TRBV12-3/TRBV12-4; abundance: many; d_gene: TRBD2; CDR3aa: CASSVPAGVGAESSYNEQFF; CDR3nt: TGTGCCAGCAGTGTACCCGCGGGAGTCGGTGCCGAAAGCTCCTACAATGAGCAGTTCTTC
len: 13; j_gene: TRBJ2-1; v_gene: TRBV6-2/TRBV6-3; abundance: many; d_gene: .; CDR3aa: CASSLRTSSEQFF; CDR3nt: TGTGCCAGCAGTCTAAGAACTAGCAGTGAGCAGTTCTTC
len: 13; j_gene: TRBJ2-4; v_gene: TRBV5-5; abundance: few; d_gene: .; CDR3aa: CASSSDTKNIQYF; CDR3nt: TGTGCCAGCAGCTCCGACACCAAAAACATTCAGTACTTC
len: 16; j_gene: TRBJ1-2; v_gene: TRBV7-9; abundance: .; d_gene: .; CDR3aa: CASSLLSPSGTYGYTF; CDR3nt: TGTGCCAGCAGCTTACTGTCCCCCAGCGGGACCTATGGCTACACCTTC
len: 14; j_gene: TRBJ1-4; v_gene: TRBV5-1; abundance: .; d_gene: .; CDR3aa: CASSFLGANEKLFF; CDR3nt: TGCGCCAGCAGCTTCCTGGGCGCTAATGAAAAACTGTTTTTT
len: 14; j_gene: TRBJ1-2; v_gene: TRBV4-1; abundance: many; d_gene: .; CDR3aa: CASSLGTSNYGYTF; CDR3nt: TGCGCCAGCAGCCTCGGGACTTCTAACTATGGCTACACCTTC
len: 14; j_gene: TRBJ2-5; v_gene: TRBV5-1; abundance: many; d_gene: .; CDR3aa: CASSLSRPEKTQYF; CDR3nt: TGCGCCAGCAGCTTGTCCCGACCCGAGAAGACCCAGTACTTC
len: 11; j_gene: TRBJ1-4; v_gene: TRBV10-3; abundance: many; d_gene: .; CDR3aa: CATRLADNLFF; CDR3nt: TGTGCCACCCGCTTGGCAGATAATCTGTTTTTT
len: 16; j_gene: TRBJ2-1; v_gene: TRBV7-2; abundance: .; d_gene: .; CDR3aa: CASSLASGTANNEQFF; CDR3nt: TGTGCCAGCAGCTTAGCGAGCGGGACAGCGAACAATGAGCAGTTCTTC
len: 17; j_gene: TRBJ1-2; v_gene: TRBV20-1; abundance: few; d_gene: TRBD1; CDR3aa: CSARDQRGRGRGYGYTF; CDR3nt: TGCAGTGCTAGAGATCAGAGGGGGCGCGGCCGGGGCTATGGCTACACCTTC
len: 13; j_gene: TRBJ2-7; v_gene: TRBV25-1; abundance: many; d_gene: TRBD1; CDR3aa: CASSKQGSYEQYF; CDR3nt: TGTGCCAGCAGCAAACAGGGGAGCTACGAGCAGTACTTC
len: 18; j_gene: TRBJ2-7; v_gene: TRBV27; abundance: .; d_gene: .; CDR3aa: CASSSILKTGLGTYEQYF; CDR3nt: TGTGCCAGCAGCTCCATACTCAAAACAGGTCTCGGCACCTACGAGCAGTACTTC
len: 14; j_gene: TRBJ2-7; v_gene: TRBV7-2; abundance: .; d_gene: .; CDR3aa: CASSLSDPPYEQYF; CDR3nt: TGTGCCAGCAGCTTATCCGATCCGCCCTACGAGCAGTACTTC
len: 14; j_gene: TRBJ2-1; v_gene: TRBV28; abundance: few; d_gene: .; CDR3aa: CASRPGQAGNEQFF; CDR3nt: TGTGCCAGCAGGCCGGGGCAGGCGGGGAATGAGCAGTTCTTC
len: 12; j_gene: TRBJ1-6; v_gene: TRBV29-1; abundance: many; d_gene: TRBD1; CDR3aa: CSASLGQGTLHF; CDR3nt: TGCAGCGCCAGCCTGGGACAGGGCACCCTCCACTTT
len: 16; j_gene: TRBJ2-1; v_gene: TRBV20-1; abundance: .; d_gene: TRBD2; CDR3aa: CSARGASGSHRGEQFF; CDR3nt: TGCAGTGCTAGAGGGGCTAGCGGGAGCCACCGAGGGGAGCAGTTCTTC
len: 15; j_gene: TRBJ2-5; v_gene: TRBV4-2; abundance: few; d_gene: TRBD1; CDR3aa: CASSHEQGRQETQYF; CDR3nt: TGTGCCAGCAGCCACGAACAGGGGAGACAAGAGACCCAGTACTTC
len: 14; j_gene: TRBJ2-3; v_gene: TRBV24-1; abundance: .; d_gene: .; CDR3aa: CATSDFWGTDTQYF; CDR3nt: TGTGCCACCAGTGATTTTTGGGGGACAGATACGCAGTATTTT
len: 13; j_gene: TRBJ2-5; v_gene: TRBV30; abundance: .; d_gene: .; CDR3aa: CAWNRSFRETQYF; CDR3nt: TGTGCCTGGAATCGGTCGTTTAGAGAGACCCAGTACTTC
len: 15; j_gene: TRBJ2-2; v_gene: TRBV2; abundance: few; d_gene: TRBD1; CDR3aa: CASRLGQGGTGELFF; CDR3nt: TGTGCCAGCAGGTTAGGACAGGGAGGCACCGGGGAGCTGTTTTTT
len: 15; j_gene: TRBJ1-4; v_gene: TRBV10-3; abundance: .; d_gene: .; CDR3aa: CAISEGLATNEKLFF; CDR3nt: TGTGCCATCAGTGAGGGACTTGCAACTAATGAAAAACTGTTTTTT
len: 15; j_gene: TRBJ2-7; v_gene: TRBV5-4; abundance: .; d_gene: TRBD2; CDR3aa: CASSSGTSGIHEQYF; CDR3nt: TGTGCCAGCAGTTCCGGGACTAGCGGGATCCACGAGCAGTACTTC
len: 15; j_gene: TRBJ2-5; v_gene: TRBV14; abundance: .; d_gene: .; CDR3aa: CASSQIARSQETQYF; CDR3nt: TGTGCCAGCAGCCAAATCGCGCGGAGCCAAGAGACCCAGTACTTC
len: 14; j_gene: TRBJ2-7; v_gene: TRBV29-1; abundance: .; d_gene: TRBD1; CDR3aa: CSAIRGTGGAGQYF; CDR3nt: TGCAGCGCTATCAGGGGGACAGGGGGCGCGGGGCAGTACTTC
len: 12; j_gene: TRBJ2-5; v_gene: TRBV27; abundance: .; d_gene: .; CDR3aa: CASSGPQETQYF; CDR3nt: TGTGCCAGCAGCGGACCTCAAGAGACCCAGTACTTC
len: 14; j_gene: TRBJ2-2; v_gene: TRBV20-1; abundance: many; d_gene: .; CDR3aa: CSARDSAYTGELFF; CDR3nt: TGCAGTGCTAGAGATAGCGCATACACCGGGGAGCTGTTTTTT
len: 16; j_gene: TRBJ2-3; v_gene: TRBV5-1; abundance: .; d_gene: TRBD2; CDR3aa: CASRSWTSGGADTQYF; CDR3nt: TGCGCCAGCAGGTCCTGGACTAGCGGGGGGGCAGATACGCAGTATTTT
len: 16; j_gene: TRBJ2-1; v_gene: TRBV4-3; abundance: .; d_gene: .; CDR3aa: CASSQLWADSYNEQFF; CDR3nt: TGCGCCAGCAGCCAGCTCTGGGCGGACTCCTACAATGAGCAGTTCTTC
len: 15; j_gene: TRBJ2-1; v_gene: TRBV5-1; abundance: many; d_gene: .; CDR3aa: CASSSSPGTSLELFF; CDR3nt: TGCGCCAGCAGCTCTAGTCCCGGGACATCTTTAGAATTGTTCTTC
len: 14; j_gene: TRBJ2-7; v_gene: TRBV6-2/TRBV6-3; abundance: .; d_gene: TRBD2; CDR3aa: CASRPQRESYEQYF; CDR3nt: TGTGCCAGCAGGCCCCAGCGGGAGTCCTACGAGCAGTACTTC
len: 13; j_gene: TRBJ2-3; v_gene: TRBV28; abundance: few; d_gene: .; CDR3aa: CASSAEVTDTQYF; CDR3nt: TGTGCCAGTTCAGCGGAAGTCACAGATACGCAGTATTTT
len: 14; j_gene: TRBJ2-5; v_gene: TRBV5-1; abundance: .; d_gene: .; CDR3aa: CASNKDAYQETQYF; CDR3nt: TGCGCCAGCAATAAGGATGCCTACCAAGAGACCCAGTACTTC
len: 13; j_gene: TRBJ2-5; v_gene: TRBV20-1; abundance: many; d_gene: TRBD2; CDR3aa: CSVPLAGVKTQYF; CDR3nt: TGCAGTGTCCCACTAGCGGGGGTAAAGACCCAGTACTTC
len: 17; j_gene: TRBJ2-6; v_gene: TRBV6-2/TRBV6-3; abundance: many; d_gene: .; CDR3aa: CASSHPGGNSGANVLTF; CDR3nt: TGTGCCAGCAGCCACCCAGGGGGGAACTCTGGGGCCAACGTCCTGACTTTC
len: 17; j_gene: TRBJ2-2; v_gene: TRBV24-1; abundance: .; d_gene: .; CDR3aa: CATSGVGGANVIGELFF; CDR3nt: TGTGCCACCAGTGGAGTGGGGGGCGCCAATGTAATCGGGGAGCTGTTTTTT
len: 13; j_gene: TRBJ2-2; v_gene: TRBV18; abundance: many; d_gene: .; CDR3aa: CASSPPHTGELFF; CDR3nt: TGTGCCAGCTCACCACCACACACCGGGGAGCTGTTTTTT
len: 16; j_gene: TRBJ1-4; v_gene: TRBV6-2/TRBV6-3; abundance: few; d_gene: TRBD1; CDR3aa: CASRPDRGGTNEKLFF; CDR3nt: TGTGCCAGCAGACCCGACAGGGGAGGAACTAATGAAAAACTGTTTTTT
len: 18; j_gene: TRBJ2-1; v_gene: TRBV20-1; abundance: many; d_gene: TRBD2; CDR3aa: CSDSTSGGTPSSYNEQFF; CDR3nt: TGCAGTGATTCGACTAGCGGGGGGACCCCGAGCTCCTACAATGAGCAGTTCTTC
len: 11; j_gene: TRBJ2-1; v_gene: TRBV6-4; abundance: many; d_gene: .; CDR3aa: CASSRGYEQFF; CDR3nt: TGTGCCAGCAGTAGAGGGTATGAGCAGTTCTTC
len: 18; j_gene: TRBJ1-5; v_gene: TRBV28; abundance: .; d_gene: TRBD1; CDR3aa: CASRPGQGATYSNQPQHF; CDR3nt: TGTGCCAGCAGGCCGGGACAGGGGGCCACTTATAGCAATCAGCCCCAGCATTTT
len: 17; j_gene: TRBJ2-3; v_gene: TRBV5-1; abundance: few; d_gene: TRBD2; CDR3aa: CASSLAAGGGAADTQYF; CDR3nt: TGCGCCAGCAGCTTGGCCGCCGGCGGGGGGGCCGCAGATACGCAGTATTTT